This T cell receptor beta chain was obtained from a study of blood T cell repertoires in COVID-19. Turning to the study itself: COVID-19 samples from acute and convalescent phases originated in the United States, Italy and Spain.

V lost 0 bases, J lost 5 bases, and 7 bases lay in between. CDR3 length equals 12 residues. CDR1 and CDR2 from the germline V gene are GTSNPN and SVGIG (reference sequence). Seattle enrolled patients during active infection and tracked them longitudinally. The sample holds a few counts of this clone. The sample carries other DNA sequences with the same CDR3. Sequencing was performed with immunoSEQ multiplex PCR; in TCRdb, only in-frame clones are kept and a portion is missing. The sample contains 150,000 to 200,000 clones, 70% to 90% of which appear only once. Sequencing was done on a sample of peripheral blood. This sequence originates from an older woman with COVID-19, enrolled during active disease. The genes are TRBV30 and TRBJ1-2; tentative D call: TRBD1 (5 bases). The CDR3 loop reads CAWSVEGYGYTF. The CDR3 DNA follows: TGTGCCTGGAGTGTGGAGGGGTATGGCTACACCTTC.